These T cell receptor beta chains were read from a single sample in a study of T cell changes during pregnancy in multiple sclerosis. Here immunoSEQ multiplex PCR was the method, and the copy in TCRdb shows in-frame clones only, minus some. The sample lists nearly 110,000 clones, more than 80% occurring once. Here the sequenced sample was peripheral blood, taken before pregnancy. The receptor source for this set is a female donor with multiple sclerosis, enrolled in a pregnancy study. CDR3s include the opening cysteine and the closing phenylalanine or tryptophan. A D gene is named only where the DNA matches it firmly.

V gene	D gene	J gene	CDR3 protein	CDR3 DNA
TRBV21-1	.	TRBJ1-5	CASSKPPGQNQPQHF	TGTGCCAGCAGCAAGCCCCCGGGACAGAATCAGCCCCAGCATTTT
TRBV11-3	.	TRBJ2-4	CASSLPGIAKNIQYF	TGTGCCAGCAGCTTGCCAGGCATAGCCAAAAACATTCAGTACTTC
TRBV7-9	TRBD1	TRBJ1-4	CASSFLNLQGAGEKLFF	TGTGCCAGCAGCTTTCTGAACTTACAGGGGGCCGGTGAAAAACTGTTTTTT
TRBV19	TRBD2	TRBJ2-1	CASSITAGGSYNEQFF	TGTGCCAGTAGTATAACTGCGGGAGGATCGTACAATGAGCAGTTCTTC
TRBV28	.	TRBJ2-1	CASSLGNEQFF	TGTGCCAGCTCCCTAGGAAATGAGCAGTTCTTC
TRBV7-6	TRBD1	TRBJ2-5	CASSRRGQSQETQYF	TGTGCCAGCAGCCGAAGGGGACAGTCCCAAGAGACCCAGTACTTC
TRBV5-6	.	TRBJ2-3	CASSLGGLGTDTQYF	TGTGCCAGCAGCTTGGGTGGGCTGGGCACAGATACGCAGTATTTT
TRBV10-3	.	TRBJ2-5	CAISGGETQYF	TGTGCCATCAGTGGAGGGGAGACCCAGTACTTC
TRBV5-3	TRBD1	TRBJ2-3	CARSLEGAISSTDTQYF	TGTGCCAGAAGCTTGGAGGGGGCCATTTCTAGCACAGATACGCAGTATTTT
TRBV19	TRBD1	TRBJ1-6	CASSMQGENSPLHF	TGTGCCAGTAGTATGCAGGGGGAAAATTCACCCCTCCACTTT